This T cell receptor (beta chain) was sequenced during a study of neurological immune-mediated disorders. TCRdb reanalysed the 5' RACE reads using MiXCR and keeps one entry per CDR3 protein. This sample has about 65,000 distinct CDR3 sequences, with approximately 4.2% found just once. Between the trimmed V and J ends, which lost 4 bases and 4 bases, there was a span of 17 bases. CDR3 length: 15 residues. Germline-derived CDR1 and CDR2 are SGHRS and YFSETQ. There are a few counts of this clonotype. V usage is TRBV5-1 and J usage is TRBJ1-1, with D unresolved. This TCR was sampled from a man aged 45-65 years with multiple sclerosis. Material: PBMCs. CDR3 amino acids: CASSPDGLPGTEAFF. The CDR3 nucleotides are TGCGCCAGCAGCCCGGATGGCCTCCCGGGCACTGAAGCTTTCTTT.